This T cell receptor (beta chain) emerged from a study of neurological immune-mediated disorders. Study-wide results and caveats: TCR-beta repertoires seemed private in all groups, with no expanded CDR3 amino acid sequences shared.

Described time point: longitudinal time-point 3. Libraries used 2 million unsorted PBMCs kept frozen in RNAlater. V was trimmed by 6 bases and J by 5 bases, leaving 10 bases between them. The CDR3 loop spans 11 amino acids. The V gene's germline CDR1 is SQVTM and CDR2 ANQGSEA. By 5'RACE with 10-nucleotide random UMIs, the cDNA was made. MiXCR, applied by TCRdb to the 5' RACE reads, yields one record per CDR3 protein. The table shows tens of thousands of distinct CDR3 sequences, with 13% occurring only once. This clonotype was picked up many times. What it binds is unknown. The rearrangement uses TRBV29-1 and TRBJ1-1; D unresolved. The sequencing input was PBMCs. The TCR sequence derives from a man aged 30-40 years in good health. The DNA of the CDR3 is TGCAGCGTCCTAGGGAGGACTGAAGCTTTCTTT. Protein product: CSVLGRTEAFF.